This T cell receptor beta chain comes out of a study of response to subunit inactivated influenza vaccine. Study-wide points: That few new T cells are recruited by each seasonal influenza vaccination was the authors' suggestion.

TCRdb used MiXCR to reprocess the RT-PCR reads, holding one entry per CDR3 protein. The sample shows almost 600,000 distinct CDR3 sequences, 14% of them seen only once. This clonotype has more than one count but fewer than ten. Its matching antigen is unknown. V was cut by 7 bases and J by 7 bases, with 16 bases left in between. The CDR3 runs 13 residues. CDR1 is LNHDA and CDR2 is SQIVND in the germline V gene (reference sequence). The starting material was PBMCs from blood, obtained roughly 12 days after vaccination. The TCR was taken from a man aged 45 to 65 who received an inactivated influenza vaccine. The chain recombines TRBV19 with TRBJ1-2; D remains unclear. CDR3 nucleotides: TGTGCCAGTATCCCACCCGGTGGAGGTGGCTACACCTTC. Its translation is CASIPPGGGGYTF.